Below, 16 T cell receptor beta chains from the same sample are listed, as sequenced in a study of blood T cell repertoires in COVID-19. Measured with immunoSEQ multiplex PCR; TCRdb has only the in-frame clones, and not every one. Here the sample spans some 230,000 clones, about four fifths being singletons. The sample taken for sequencing was peripheral blood. The receptors here all came from a woman in her 30s who had recovered from COVID-19.

The chain joins TRBV5-4 to TRBJ2-1, with D tentatively TRBD2 (7 bases). Germline-derived CDR1 and CDR2 are SGHNT and YYREEE (reference sequence). There are 17 residues in the CDR3. Trimming took off 0 bases at V and 0 bases at J, with 13 bases between the two ends. CDR3 coding DNA: TGTGCCAGCAGCTTGGGGGGCGGGGGCCTCTCCTACAATGAGCAGTTCTTC. Its protein product is CASSLGGGGLSYNEQFF.

In its sample, this clone was seen once. CDR3 sequence reads: CASSLPGQGAKNIQYF. The CDR3 DNA sequence: TGTGCCAGCAGTTTACCCGGACAGGGGGCGAAAAACATTCAGTACTTC. J is TRBJ2-4 and V is TRBV28; 11 positions agree with TRBD1. With V trimmed by 2 bases and J by 4 bases, 4 bases remained unmatched. Germline V lookup: CDR1 MDHEN, CDR2 SYDVKM. CDR3 length: 16 residues.

A few counts support this clone. V gene TRBV5-4 combines with J gene TRBJ1-1; TRBD1 is a possible D gene (5 bases). This CDR3 is built from 14 residues. Per germline, CDR1 SGHNT and CDR2 YYREEE (reference sequence). V lost 0 bases, J lost 1 base, and 7 bases lay in between. Written as DNA, the CDR3 is TGTGCCAGCAGCTTGGAGACAGAGAACACTGAAGCTTTCTTT. Its translation is CASSLETENTEAFF.

V is TRBV19 and J is TRBJ1-2, with 12 bases identical to TRBD1. V was pared by 4 bases and J by 7 bases, with 10 bases of the junction left unmatched. The length of the CDR3 is 16 residues. The germline V gene has CDR1 LNHDA and CDR2 SQIVND (reference sequence). CDR3 in DNA: TGTGCCAGTAGTACAGCGGGACAGGGGGCCTTCGTTGGCTACACCTTC. Protein sequence: CASSTAGQGAFVGYTF.

The rearrangement links TRBV6-5 to TRBJ2-1; 8 nucleotides match TRBD2. Germline-derived CDR1 and CDR2 are MNHEY and SVGAGI. The junction had 11 bases not matched to a gene; V was cut back by 7 bases and J by 6 bases. The CDR3 runs to 15 residues. CDR3 in amino acids: CASIPSWLAGNEQFF. The CDR3 nucleotides read TGTGCCAGCATTCCCTCCTGGCTAGCGGGCAATGAGCAGTTCTTC.

V is TRBV27 and J is TRBJ2-3; TRBD2 might be the D (6 bases). Trimming shortened V by 8 bases and J by 4 bases, and 10 bases separated the two germline ends. This CDR3 spans 12 amino acids. Germline V CDR1 and CDR2: MNHEY, SMNVEV (reference sequence). For the CDR3, the DNA is TGTGCCAGCGGCGGGATTTCAGATACGCAGTATTTT. Protein: CASGGISDTQYF.

The chain employs TRBV5-1 and TRBJ2-2, with 11 bases matching TRBD1. Germline values: CDR1 SGHRS, CDR2 YFSETQ. This CDR3 spans 16 amino acids. The V gene end was trimmed by 4 bases and the J gene end by 4 bases; junction bases not matched to a gene: 6. The CDR3 reads CASSAPGQGGTGELFF. The CDR3 nucleotides are TGCGCCAGCAGCGCCCCGGGACAGGGGGGCACCGGGGAGCTGTTTTTT.

Only a few counts were recorded for this clone. The chain uses TRBV4-2 and TRBJ2-2; a weak D match, TRBD2 (5 bases). The CDR3 runs 15 residues. The ends were cut back, 1 base at V and 7 bases at J, with 13 bases in the middle. Germline values: CDR1 LGHNA, CDR2 YNFKEQ. CDR3 sequence reads: CASSQGLATYGELFF. The CDR3 DNA reads TGTGCCAGCAGCCAAGGGCTAGCAACTTACGGGGAGCTGTTTTTT.

CDR3 coding DNA: TGTGCCACCAAAAGGGAGGGTCGCTACGAGCAGTACTTC. Its translation is CATKREGRYEQYF. This chain uses TRBV27 with TRBJ2-7, with 7 bases identical to TRBD2. Germline V lookup: CDR1 MNHEY, CDR2 SMNVEV (reference sequence). The CDR3 totals 13 residues. J gave up 3 bases and V 10 bases, and 9 bases lay outside the gene matches.

In this sample, this clone turned up a few times. CDR3: CASSTGKAGELFF. CDR3 DNA: TGTGCCAGCTCAACGGGGAAGGCCGGGGAGCTGTTTTTT. The genes are TRBV7-3 and TRBJ2-2; tentatively, D is TRBD2 (5 bases). The V and J ends lost 8 bases and 6 bases respectively, with 13 bases between them. The CDR3 runs 13 residues. The germline gives CDR1 SGHTA, CDR2 FQGTGA.

This sequence joins TRBV6-6 and TRBJ2-7; D might be TRBD2 (6 bases). Trimming pared 5 bases from V and 6 bases from J, leaving 11 bases between. The CDR3 sequence is 12 residues long. The germline gives CDR1 MNHNY, CDR2 SVGAGI (reference sequence). DNA for the CDR3: TGTGCCAGCAGTAGGGCTAGCGCCGAGCAGTACTTC. This translates into CASSRASAEQYF.

The CDR3 coding sequence is TGTGCCAGTAGAGCACACAGGGCGGGTGGCTACACCTTC. Translating gives CASRAHRAGGYTF. The V call is TRBV19, the J call TRBJ1-2, with a possible D match to TRBD1 (6 bases). Germline-derived CDR1 and CDR2 are LNHDA and SQIVND (reference sequence). This CDR3 is 13 amino acids long. Trimming took off 6 bases at V and 7 bases at J, with 15 bases between the two ends.

This clone was picked up one time. The chain is built from TRBV7-6 and TRBJ2-1; a weak D match, TRBD2 (6 bases). Trimming took 5 bases from V and 0 from J, leaving 11 bases between them. Looked up from germline, CDR1 is SGHVS and CDR2 is FNYEAQ. CDR3 length: 15 residues. The CDR3 DNA sequence: TGTGCCAGCAGCCGTAGCGGCAACTCCTACAATGAGCAGTTCTTC. Translated, it gives CASSRSGNSYNEQFF.

This clone was found once. The chain uses TRBV6-5 and TRBJ1-2; tentative D call: TRBD1 (6 bases). The CDR3 extends over 14 amino acids. V was trimmed by 3 bases and J by 4 bases, leaving 12 bases between them. Germline V CDR1 and CDR2: MNHEY, SVGAGI. CDR3 nucleotides: TGTGCCAGCAGTTATCACGACAGGACCTATGGCTACACCTTC. Encoded protein: CASSYHDRTYGYTF.

V is TRBV28 and J is TRBJ1-1, with a weak D call TRBD1 (5 bases). Germline lookup yields CDR1 MDHEN and CDR2 SYDVKM. CDR3 length: 14 amino acids. The ends were cut back, 3 bases at V and 7 bases at J, with 15 bases in the middle. The CDR3 DNA reads as TGTGCCAGCAGTTTGTGGCGGGCCGGGGGTGAAGCTTTCTTT. Protein sequence: CASSLWRAGGEAFF.

The chain couples TRBV28 to TRBJ2-3, with 12 bases fitting TRBD1. Germline values: CDR1 MDHEN, CDR2 SYDVKM. CDR3 length: 15 residues. Trimming took 8 bases from V and 2 from J; bases not matched to a gene: 5. The CDR3 nucleotides read TGTGCCAGCTTCGGGACAGGGGGCGCCACAGATACGCAGTATTTT. Encoded protein: CASFGTGGATDTQYF. Using reference TRBV28 and TRBJ2-3 for the parts outside the CDR3, the full variable domain is DVKVTQSSRYLVKRTGEKVFLECVQDMDHENMFWYRQDPGLGLRLIYFSYDVKMKEKGDIPEGYSVSREKKERFSLILESASTNQTSMYLCASFGTGGATDTQYFGPGTRLTVL.